The 9 T cell receptor beta chains presented below share a single source sample, sequenced in a study of blood T cell repertoires in COVID-19. Generated by immunoSEQ multiplex PCR, the TCRdb table keeps only in-frame clones and is missing some. The sample yields around 460,000 clones, 85% to 90% seen once. Sequencing input: peripheral blood. The source of these receptors is a man aged 18 to 29 with COVID-19, enrolled during active disease.

The genes are TRBV6-5 and TRBJ2-1; 9 bases are a match to TRBD1. The CDR3 has 15 residues. V dropped 4 bases and J dropped 10; count of bases not matched to a gene: 11. Germline assignment: CDR1 MNHEY and CDR2 SVGAGI. The CDR3 protein is CASSFTGQGLNEQFF. The CDR3 DNA sequence: TGTGCCAGCAGTTTCACCGGACAGGGGCTAAACGAGCAGTTCTTC.

V gene TRBV5-1 combines with J gene TRBJ2-1, with 13 bases lining up with TRBD2. Germline-derived CDR1 and CDR2 are SGHRS and YFSETQ. The V and J ends lost 0 bases and 10 bases, in that order; junction bases with no gene match: 4. This CDR3 is 15 amino acids long. The CDR3 bases are TGCGCCAGCAGCTTGGGGACTAGCGGGAGATACGAGCAGTTCTTC. It yields the protein CASSLGTSGRYEQFF. Looking up the rest from reference TRBV5-1 and TRBJ2-1 gives the full variable domain: KAGVTQTPRYLIKTRGQQVTLSCSPISGHRSVSWYQQTPGQGLQFLFEYFSETQRNKGNFPGRFSGRQFSNSRSEMNVSTLELGDSALYLCASSLGTSGRYEQFFGPGTRLTVL.

The chain combines TRBV7-9 with TRBJ1-1; TRBD1 is a possible D gene (6 bases). The CDR3 covers 16 residues. The V end was cut by 6 bases, the J end by 1 base, with 18 bases between. CDR1 and CDR2 from the germline V gene are SEHNR and FQNEAQ (reference sequence). CDR3 sequence (DNA): TGTGCCAGCAGACAAATCGGTACAGGGCCGAACACTGAAGCTTTCTTT. This codes for CASRQIGTGPNTEAFF. Variable domain in full (rest from reference TRBV7-9 and TRBJ1-1): DTGVSQNPRHKITKRGQNVTFRCDPISEHNRLYWYRQTLGQGPEFLTYFQNEAQLEKSRLLSDRFSAERPKGSFSTLEIQRTEQGDSAMYLCASRQIGTGPNTEAFFGQGTRLTVV.

This clone was found once. The chain joins TRBV15 to TRBJ2-7; 10 bases match TRBD2. CDR1 is LNHNV and CDR2 is YYDKDF in the germline V gene (reference sequence). CDR3 length equals 14 residues. V dropped 1 base and J dropped 7; count of bases not matched to a gene: 4. The CDR3 sequence is CATSRALAGDEQYF. The CDR3 DNA reads as TGTGCCACCAGCAGAGCCCTAGCGGGAGATGAGCAGTACTTC.

This chain links TRBV18 with TRBJ1-3; D is possibly TRBD1 (6 bases). The CDR3 loop spans 13 amino acids. Germline CDR1 is KGHSH and CDR2 is LQKENI. Trimming shortened V by 6 bases and J by 4 bases, and 10 bases separated the two germline ends. DNA of the CDR3: TGTGCCAGCTCCCAACAGGGAGGAAACACCATATATTTT. It specifies CASSQQGGNTIYF.

This clone appeared once. In DNA form, the CDR3 reads TGCGCCAGCAGCGCACAGGGGGCCAACTATGGCTACACCTTC. Translated, it gives CASSAQGANYGYTF. This chain connects TRBV5-1 to TRBJ1-2, with 9 bases matching TRBD1. V was clipped by 4 bases and J by 2 bases; unmatched bases: 3. This CDR3 contains 14 residues. Germline CDR1 and CDR2: SGHRS and YFSETQ.

The chain has TRBV9 and TRBJ2-2; D call uncertain. Trimming left V 0 bases short and J 7 bases short, with 7 bases between. The CDR3 has 13 residues. The germline gives CDR1 SGDLS, CDR2 YYNGEE. The CDR3 DNA reads as TGTGCCAGCAGCGTAGACGAGTTCGGGGAGCTGTTTTTT. The encoded protein is CASSVDEFGELFF. Using reference TRBV9 and TRBJ2-2 for the parts outside the CDR3, the full variable domain is DSGVTQTPKHLITATGQRVTLRCSPRSGDLSVYWYQQSLDQGLQFLIQYYNGEERAKGNILERFSAQQFPDLHSELNLSSLELGDSALYFCASSVDEFGELFFGEGSRLTVL.

This chain joins TRBV7-2 and TRBJ2-7; TRBD2 matches 13 bases. V lost 5 bases to trimming and J lost 5 bases; unmatched junction nucleotides: 6. CDR3 length equals 15 residues. CDR1 is SGHTA and CDR2 is FQGNSA in the germline V gene. This chain's CDR3 is CASSPTSGRPHEQYF. The CDR3 DNA reads TGTGCCAGCAGCCCGACTAGCGGGAGGCCCCACGAGCAGTACTTC.

The rearrangement joins TRBV11-2 to TRBJ2-1; TRBD1 agrees at 12 bases. Trimming took 4 bases from V and 9 from J; bases not matched to a gene: 10. Per the germline V gene, CDR1 is SGHAT and CDR2 is FQNNGV. There are 16 residues in the CDR3. The CDR3, as DNA: TGTGCCAGCAGCTCCCGCCCGGGACAGGGGGCGGGTGAGCAGTTCTTC. This sequence encodes CASSSRPGQGAGEQFF.